These T cell receptor beta chains were read from a single sample in a study of cytomegalovirus exposure and HLA in healthy donors. TCRdb's copy holds only in-frame clones and misses some; the assay was immunoSEQ multiplex PCR. Counted here are around 240,000 clones, nearly 90% occurring once; the ten biggest clones make up 0.37%. Sample: PBMCs. These receptor sequences come from a woman aged 18-29 years in good health and CMV-seronegative. The conserved cysteine and the conserved F or W are not part of the CDR3 here. Fields, in order: V gene, CDR3 protein.

>TRBV18
ASSPGGSEGEKLF
>TRBV5-1
ASSVGTSGAKVTGELF
>TRBV9
ASSVGAGGNEQF
>TRBV18
ASSRQGDGYT
>TRBV9
ASSVGGTGSTFYGYT
>TRBV7-8
ASSSPTFGRGLTQPQH
>TRBV9
ASSKLNADTQY
>TRBV28
ASSLPYPIEKLF
>TRBV4-1
ASSPGTYNSPLH
>TRBV27
ASSFNGQGAWSPLH
>TRBV7-2
ASSRDSAANTGELF
>TRBV2
ASSDGVGNTIY
>TRBV27
ASSQSGLHTDTQY
>TRBV18
ASSLLARPGEGTEAF
>TRBV28
ASSLLLPSYEQY
>TRBV2
ASSQIPGLAGTDTQY
>TRBV2
ASSAQGTGELF
>TRBV6-6
ASRDRGLVYGYT
>TRBV15
ATSRAQLNTGELF
>TRBV5-4
ASSPGGTTNEKLF
>TRBV2
ASSGLAGGETQY
>TRBV10-3
ATITGSGNTIY
>TRBV27
ASSLFRGTDTQY
>TRBV10-2
ASSEPRTGFDTEAF
>TRBV18
ASSPPSGGGGYT
>TRBV14
ASSQTITGGYGYT
>TRBV2
ASSGTGEGNEQF
>TRBV5-4
ASSGSGGLTDTQY
>TRBV7-9
ASSTGQGVLRNTEAF